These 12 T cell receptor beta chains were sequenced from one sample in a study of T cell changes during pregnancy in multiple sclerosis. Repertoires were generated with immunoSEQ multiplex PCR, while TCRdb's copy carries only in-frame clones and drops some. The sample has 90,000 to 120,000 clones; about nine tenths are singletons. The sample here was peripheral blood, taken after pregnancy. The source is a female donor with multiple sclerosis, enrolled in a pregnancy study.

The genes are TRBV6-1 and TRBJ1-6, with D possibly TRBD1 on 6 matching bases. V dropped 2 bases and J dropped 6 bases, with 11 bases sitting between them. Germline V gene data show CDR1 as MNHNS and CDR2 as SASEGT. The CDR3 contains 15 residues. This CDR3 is CASSELRGRNSPLHF. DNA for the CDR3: TGTGCCAGCAGTGAACTCAGGGGCCGTAATTCACCCCTCCACTTT.

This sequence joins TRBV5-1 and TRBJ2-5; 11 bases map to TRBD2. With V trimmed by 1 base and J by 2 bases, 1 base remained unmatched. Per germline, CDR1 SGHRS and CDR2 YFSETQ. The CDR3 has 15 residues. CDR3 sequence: CASSLTSGGQETQYF. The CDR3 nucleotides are TGCGCCAGCAGCTTGACTAGCGGGGGACAAGAGACCCAGTACTTC.

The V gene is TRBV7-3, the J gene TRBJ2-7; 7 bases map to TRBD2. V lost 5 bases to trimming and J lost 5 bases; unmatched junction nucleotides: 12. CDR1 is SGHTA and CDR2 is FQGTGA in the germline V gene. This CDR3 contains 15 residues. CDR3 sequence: CASSPSHGGGNEQYF. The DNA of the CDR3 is TGTGCCAGCAGCCCAAGCCACGGCGGGGGTAACGAGCAGTACTTC.

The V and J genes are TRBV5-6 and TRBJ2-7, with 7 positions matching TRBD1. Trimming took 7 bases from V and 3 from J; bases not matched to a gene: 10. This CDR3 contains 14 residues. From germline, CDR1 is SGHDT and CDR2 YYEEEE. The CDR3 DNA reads TGTGCCAGCGTTGACAGGGTGGGGCTCTACGAGCAGTACTTC. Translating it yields CASVDRVGLYEQYF.

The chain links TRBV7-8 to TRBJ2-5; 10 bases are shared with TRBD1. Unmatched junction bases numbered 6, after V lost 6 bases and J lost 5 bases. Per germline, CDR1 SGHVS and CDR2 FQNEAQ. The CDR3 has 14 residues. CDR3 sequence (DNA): TGTGCCAGCAGGATAGACAGGGGGCCGGAGACCCAGTACTTC. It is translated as CASRIDRGPETQYF.

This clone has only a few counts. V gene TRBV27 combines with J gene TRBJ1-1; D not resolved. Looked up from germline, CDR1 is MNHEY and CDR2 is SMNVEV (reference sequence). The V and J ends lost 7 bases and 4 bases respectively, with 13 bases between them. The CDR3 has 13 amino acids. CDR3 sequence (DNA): TGTGCCAGCAACGTGTTCGGTGGCACTGAAGCTTTCTTT. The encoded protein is CASNVFGGTEAFF.

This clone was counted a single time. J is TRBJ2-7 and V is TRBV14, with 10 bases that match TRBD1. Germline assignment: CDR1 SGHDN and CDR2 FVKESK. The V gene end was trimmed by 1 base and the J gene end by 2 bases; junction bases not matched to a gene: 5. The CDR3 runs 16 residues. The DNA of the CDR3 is TGTGCCAGCAGCCAAGGTTGGGACAGGGGACCCTACGAGCAGTACTTC. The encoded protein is CASSQGWDRGPYEQYF. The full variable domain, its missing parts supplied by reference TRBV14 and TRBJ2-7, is EAGVTQFPSHSVIEKGQTVTLRCDPISGHDNLYWYRRVMGKEIKFLLHFVKESKQDESGMPNNRFLAERTGGTYSTLKVQPAELEDSGVYFCASSQGWDRGPYEQYFGPGTRLTVT.

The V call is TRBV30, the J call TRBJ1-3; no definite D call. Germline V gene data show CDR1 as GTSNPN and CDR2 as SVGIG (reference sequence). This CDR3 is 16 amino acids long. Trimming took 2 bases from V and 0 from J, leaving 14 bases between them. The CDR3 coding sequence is TGTGCCTGGAGTCCCGATACACGGAGCTCTGGAAACACCATATATTTT. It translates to CAWSPDTRSSGNTIYF.

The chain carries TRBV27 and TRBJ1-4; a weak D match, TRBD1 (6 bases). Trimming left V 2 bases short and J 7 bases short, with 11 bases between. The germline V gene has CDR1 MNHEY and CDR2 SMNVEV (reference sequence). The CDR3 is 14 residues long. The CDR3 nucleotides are TGTGCCAGCAGTTTAGGCAGGGGTGGTGAAAAACTGTTTTTT. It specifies CASSLGRGGEKLFF.

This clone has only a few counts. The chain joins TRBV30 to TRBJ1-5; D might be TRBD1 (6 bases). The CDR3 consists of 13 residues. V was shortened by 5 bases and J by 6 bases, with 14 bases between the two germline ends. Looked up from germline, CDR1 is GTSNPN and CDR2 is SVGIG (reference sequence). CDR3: CAWQQGAGQPQHF. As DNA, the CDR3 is TGTGCCTGGCAACAGGGAGCAGGTCAGCCCCAGCATTTT.

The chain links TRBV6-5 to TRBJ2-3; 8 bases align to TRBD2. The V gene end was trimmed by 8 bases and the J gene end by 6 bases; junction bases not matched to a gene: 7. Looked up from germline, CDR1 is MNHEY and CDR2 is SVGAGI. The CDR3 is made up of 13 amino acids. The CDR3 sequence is CASRGGAGDTQYF. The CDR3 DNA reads TGTGCCAGCCGGGGGGGGGCGGGGGATACGCAGTATTTT.

The CDR3 DNA reads TGCGCCAGCAGACCCCCGGGACAGATGAACACTGAAGCTTTCTTT. Translating gives CASRPPGQMNTEAFF. The chain couples TRBV4-1 to TRBJ1-1; 7 bases align to TRBD1. Germline V gives CDR1 MGHRA, CDR2 YSYEKL. The CDR3 is 15 residues long. Trimming removed 6 bases from V and 0 bases from J; junction bases left unmatched: 7.